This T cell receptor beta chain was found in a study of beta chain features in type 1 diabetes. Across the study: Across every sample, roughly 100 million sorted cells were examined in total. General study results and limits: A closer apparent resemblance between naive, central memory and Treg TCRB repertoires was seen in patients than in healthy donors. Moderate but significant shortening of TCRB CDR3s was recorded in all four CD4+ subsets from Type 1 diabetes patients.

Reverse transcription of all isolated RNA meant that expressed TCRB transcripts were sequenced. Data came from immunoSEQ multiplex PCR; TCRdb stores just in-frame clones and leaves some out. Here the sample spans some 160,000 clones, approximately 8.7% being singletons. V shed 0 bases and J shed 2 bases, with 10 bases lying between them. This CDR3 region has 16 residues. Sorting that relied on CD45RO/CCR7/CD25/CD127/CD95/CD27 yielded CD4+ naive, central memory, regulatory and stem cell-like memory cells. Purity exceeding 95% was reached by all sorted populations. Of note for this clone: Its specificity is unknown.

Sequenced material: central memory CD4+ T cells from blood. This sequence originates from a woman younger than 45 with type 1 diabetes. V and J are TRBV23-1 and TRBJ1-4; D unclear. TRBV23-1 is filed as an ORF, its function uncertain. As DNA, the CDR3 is TGCGCCAGCAGTCAATCGGCGACGGGTACTAATGAAAAACTGTTTTTT. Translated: CASSQSATGTNEKLFF.